Below, 21 T cell receptor beta chains from the same sample are listed, as sequenced in a study of blood T cell repertoires in COVID-19 (TCRdb year 2020). The receptor library was made with the immunoSEQ multiplex PCR assay. The table was pulled from immuneACCESS by TCRdb, which kept in-frame rearrangements only. Such tables lose some clones; where checked, under half of the loss comes from unresolved V genes, and the rest has no known cause. For this sample the table gives approximately 96,000 clones, of which around 96% were detected only once. About 4.5% of the sample lies in the top ten. The specimen was peripheral blood. Receptor source: a human donor with active COVID-19. The donor label of this sample is uncertain.

This chain links TRBV9 with TRBJ2-5, with TRBD1 matching 8 bases. Germline V gene sequence: CDR1 SGDLS, CDR2 YYNGEE. Trimming cost V 7 bases and J 2 bases; bases outside gene matches: 7. This CDR3 comprises 14 residues. Here the CDR3 reads CASAQGQGQETQYF. CDR3 bases: TGTGCCAGCGCCCAAGGACAGGGACAAGAGACCCAGTACTTC.

This clone showed up just once. V and J are TRBV7-2 and TRBJ2-7, with 8 positions matching TRBD2. With V trimmed by 9 bases and J by 7 bases, 11 bases remained unmatched. The CDR3 runs to 13 residues. Germline loops: CDR1 SGHTA, CDR2 FQGNSA. CDR3 amino acids: CASTSRGEKEQYF. DNA for the CDR3: TGTGCCAGTACCTCGCGGGGGGAGAAGGAGCAGTACTTC.

The CDR3 loop is CASSLVLREEQPQHF. The CDR3 nucleotides read TGTGCCAGCAGCTTAGTGTTGAGGGAAGAACAGCCCCAGCATTTT. The rearrangement joins TRBV7-2 to TRBJ1-5; D gene uncertain. Germline assignment: CDR1 SGHTA and CDR2 FQGNSA. Trimming shortened V by 1 base and J by 7 bases, and 14 bases separated the two germline ends. The CDR3 is 15 residues long.

The chain carries TRBV14 and TRBJ1-2, with 7 bases that match TRBD1. Trimming cost V 0 bases and J 7 bases; bases outside gene matches: 17. The length of the CDR3 is 18 residues. The germline gives CDR1 SGHDN, CDR2 FVKESK. CDR3 DNA sequence: TGTGCCAGCAGCCAAGATTTGGGGGACAGAGGAGAATTTAGTGGCTACACCTTC. Translating it yields CASSQDLGDRGEFSGYTF.

The gene calls are TRBV5-6 and TRBJ1-2; D gene unclear. The length of the CDR3 is 18 residues. CDR1 and CDR2 from the germline V gene are SGHDT and YYEEEE. V shed 6 bases and J shed 4 bases, with 28 bases lying between them. DNA of the CDR3: TGTGCCAGCAACACCATCCTCGGGTCCGGGAATGATGGCTATGGCTACACCTTC. It yields the protein CASNTILGSGNDGYGYTF.

The genes are TRBV19 and TRBJ2-7; the D is unclear. The CDR3 contains 15 residues. The germline CDR1 and CDR2 sequences are LNHDA and SQIVND (reference sequence). V lost 5 bases, J lost 6 bases, and 20 bases lay in between. CDR3 in DNA: TGTGCCAGTAGTCACCTGCGGCCCGTGATAACCGAGCAGTACTTC. It specifies CASSHLRPVITEQYF.

V and J are TRBV27 and TRBJ2-2; D is perhaps TRBD2 (6 bases). The CDR3 runs 15 residues. V lost 5 bases and J lost 4, with 14 bases in between. Germline values: CDR1 MNHEY, CDR2 SMNVEV (reference sequence). CDR3 sequence (DNA): TGTGCCAGCAGTCTCGGACTAACCCGCACCGGGGAGCTGTTTTTT. Protein product: CASSLGLTRTGELFF.

The V and J genes are TRBV6-5 and TRBJ2-5; no clear D. V was clipped by 8 bases and J by 4 bases, with 8 bases between them. The CDR3 is 11 amino acids. CDR1 and CDR2 (germline): MNHEY, SVGAGI. CDR3 loop: CASQRAETQYF. The CDR3 DNA follows: TGTGCCAGCCAAAGAGCAGAGACCCAGTACTTC.

The chain has TRBV6-1 and TRBJ1-1, with 10 nucleotides matching TRBD1. The V and J ends lost 2 bases and 11 bases, in that order; junction bases with no gene match: 8. This CDR3 comprises 14 residues. CDR1 and CDR2 (germline): MNHNS, SASEGT. The chain's CDR3 is CASSESGQGGFAFF. The CDR3 DNA sequence: TGTGCCAGCAGTGAAAGTGGACAGGGGGGTTTTGCTTTCTTT.

This clone appeared once. V and J are TRBV28 and TRBJ2-2; D gene unclear. With 7 bases removed from V and 2 bases from J, the gap between germline ends came to 11 bases. Germline values: CDR1 MDHEN, CDR2 SYDVKM. The CDR3 contains 14 residues. This CDR3 is CASNMAGNTGELFF. The DNA for the CDR3 is TGTGCCAGCAACATGGCTGGTAACACCGGGGAGCTGTTTTTT.

The chain joins TRBV5-4 to TRBJ2-5, with TRBD1 matching over 7 bases. After removal of 3 bases from V and 5 bases from J, the junction contained 4 bases not matched to a gene. The CDR3 totals 13 residues. The germline CDR1 and CDR2 sequences are SGHNT and YYREEE (reference sequence). The CDR3 region is CASSSGQWETQYF. DNA for the CDR3: TGTGCCAGCAGCTCGGGACAGTGGGAGACCCAGTACTTC.

This chain links TRBV11-3 with TRBJ2-3, with D possibly being TRBD1 (6 bases). Germline assignment: CDR1 SGHNT and CDR2 YENEEA. The CDR3 sequence is 15 residues long. Trimming left V 1 base short and J 6 bases short, with 14 bases between. The CDR3 bases are TGTGCCAGCAGCTTAGGGGCAGGGGTTGGGGATACGCAGTATTTT. Translated, it gives CASSLGAGVGDTQYF.

As for this clone: The junction does not match germline at one end; this may be a read error. V is TRBV19 and J is TRBJ2-7, with 7 bases identical to TRBD2. The CDR3 extends over 13 amino acids. CDR1 LNHDA and CDR2 SQIVND come from the germline V gene (reference sequence). The CDR3 sequence is CASSDSSGTIRDF. In DNA, the CDR3 is TGTGCCAGTAGCGACTCTTCGGGGACTATAAGAGACTTC.

This clone was observed a handful of times. V gene TRBV28 combines with J gene TRBJ1-5; 7 bases are shared with TRBD1. With V trimmed by 4 bases and J by 4 bases, 7 bases remained unmatched. CDR3 size: 15 residues. Germline loops: CDR1 MDHEN, CDR2 SYDVKM. CDR3 in amino acids: CASSSAGGRNQPQHF. The CDR3 DNA follows: TGTGCCAGCAGTTCCGCAGGGGGTAGGAATCAGCCCCAGCATTTT.

The V call is TRBV28, the J call TRBJ2-7; 7 bases agree with TRBD2. The V and J ends lost 3 bases and 6 bases, in that order; junction bases with no gene match: 8. Germline V gene data show CDR1 as MDHEN and CDR2 as SYDVKM. The CDR3 spans 14 residues. CDR3 amino acids: CASSFVQSGVEQYF. Here the CDR3 DNA reads TGTGCCAGCAGTTTTGTACAGAGCGGGGTCGAGCAGTACTTC.

The chain employs TRBV5-1 and TRBJ1-2, with 9 bases fitting TRBD1. CDR1 and CDR2 from the germline V gene are SGHRS and YFSETQ. The V and J ends lost 2 bases and 8 bases, in that order; junction bases with no gene match: 4. CDR3 length: 13 amino acids. The CDR3 DNA sequence: TGCGCCAGCAGCTTACAGGGGGCGAAAGGCTACACCTTC. Protein product: CASSLQGAKGYTF.

This sequence joins TRBV7-8 and TRBJ2-3; 7 bases line up with TRBD1. The CDR3 loop spans 15 amino acids. V trimming: 1 base; J trimming: 0 bases; junction bases outside the gene matches: 1. Germline loops: CDR1 SGHVS, CDR2 FQNEAQ. CDR3 residues: CASSLGDSSTDTQYF. CDR3 sequence (DNA): TGTGCCAGCAGCTTAGGGGACAGTAGCACAGATACGCAGTATTTT. Together with reference TRBV7-8 and TRBJ2-3, the CDR3 gives the full variable domain: GAGVSQSPRYKVAKRGQDVALRCDPISGHVSLFWYQQALGQGPEFLTYFQNEAQLDKSGLPSDRFFAERPEGSVSTLKIQRTQQEDSAVYLCASSLGDSSTDTQYFGPGTRLTVL.

The chain couples TRBV11-3 to TRBJ2-7, with TRBD1 as a possible D gene (6 bases). The CDR3 is 12 amino acids. From germline, CDR1 is SGHNT and CDR2 YENEEA. Trimming took 5 bases from V and 6 from J, leaving 11 bases between them. CDR3 nucleotide sequence: TGTGCCAGCAGCCTACAGGGTACCGAGCAGTACTTC. This encodes CASSLQGTEQYF.

The chain links TRBV7-9 to TRBJ2-1, with 7 bases aligning to TRBD1. The CDR3 is 12 residues long. The trim removed 5 bases at V and 8 bases at J, leaving 3 bases unmatched. CDR1 and CDR2 (germline): SEHNR, FQNEAQ (reference sequence). The CDR3 sequence: CASSVQGYEQFF. The CDR3 nucleotides are TGTGCCAGCAGCGTACAGGGGTATGAGCAGTTCTTC.

The J gene is TRBJ2-5, the V gene TRBV18; tentatively, D is TRBD1 (5 bases). V gave up 0 bases and J gave up 5 bases, with 10 bases separating them. In germline, CDR1 is KGHSH, CDR2 LQKENI. The CDR3 is 14 residues long. The CDR3, as DNA: TGTGCCAGCTCACCACCGGCCAGGGTGGAGACCCAGTACTTC. It is translated as CASSPPARVETQYF.

The chain employs TRBV12-3 or TRBV12-4 and TRBJ2-2; TRBD1 is a possible D gene (5 bases). V was shortened by 6 bases and J by 6 bases, with 11 bases between the two germline ends. The CDR3 is 13 residues long. The CDR3 sequence is CASRLDSPGELFF. The DNA of the CDR3 is TGTGCCAGCAGACTCGACAGTCCCGGGGAGCTGTTTTTT.